These T cell receptor beta chains were read from a single sample in a study of response to subunit inactivated influenza vaccine. TCRdb reprocessed the RT-PCR reads with MiXCR, giving one entry per CDR3 protein. Found here are 630,000 or so distinct CDR3 sequences, 15% to 19% of them singletons; the top ten hold around 10%. The sample here was PBMCs from blood, taken 11 to 12 days after vaccination. Receptor source: a man aged 50-59 years who received an inactivated influenza vaccine. Both conserved end residues are part of each CDR3. Fields, in order: D gene, J gene, clone size, V gene, CDR3 protein, CDR3 DNA. The D gene is left open where the match is weak. Clone size is stated in some rows and not others, as once, few, many or a class when expanded.

NA | TRBJ2-5 | NA | TRBV12-3/TRBV12-4 | CASSPGPMTQYF | TGTGCCAGCAGCCCCGGGCCCATGACCCAGTACTTC
NA | TRBJ2-7 | many | TRBV7-2 | CASSLGGSEQYF | TGTGCCAGCAGCTTAGGGGGGAGCGAGCAGTACTTC
NA | TRBJ2-2 | NA | TRBV20-1 | CSAVDPRGGITGELFF | TGCAGTGCCGTAGACCCCAGGGGCGGAATTACCGGGGAGCTGTTTTTT
NA | TRBJ1-1 | NA | TRBV18 | CASSLEGISNTEAFF | TGTGCCAGCTCACTGGAGGGAATATCGAACACTGAAGCTTTCTTT
TRBD2 | TRBJ2-1 | NA | TRBV6-5 | CASSYLAGGRPEQFF | TGTGCCAGCAGTTACCTAGCGGGGGGGCGTCCTGAGCAGTTCTTC
NA | TRBJ2-7 | few | TRBV20-1 | CSAATGLSSYEQYF | TGCAGTGCTGCGACAGGCTTAAGCTCCTACGAGCAGTACTTC
NA | TRBJ1-3 | NA | TRBV4-2 | CASSQGRGVGNTIYF | TGTGCCAGCAGCCAAGGTCGGGGAGTGGGAAACACCATATATTTT
TRBD2 | TRBJ2-1 | few | TRBV27 | CASSSRISGISSYNEQFF | TGTGCCAGCAGTTCCCGCATTAGCGGGATTAGCTCCTACAATGAGCAGTTCTTC
TRBD1 | TRBJ2-4 | NA | TRBV20-1 | CSARGQGRDIQYF | TGCAGTGCTAGAGGACAGGGTAGAGACATTCAGTACTTC
NA | TRBJ1-1 | NA | TRBV5-1 | CASSLALTFDTEAFF | TGCGCCAGCAGCTTAGCTCTCACCTTCGACACTGAAGCTTTCTTT
NA | TRBJ2-2 | NA | TRBV3-1 | CASSHRGTGELFF | TGTGCCAGCAGCCATCGAGGCACCGGGGAGCTGTTTTTT
NA | TRBJ2-7 | few | TRBV20-1 | CSARPAVGYEQYF | TGCAGTGCTAGACCAGCAGTAGGATACGAGCAGTACTTC
TRBD2 | TRBJ2-1 | few | TRBV6-2/TRBV6-3 | CASSYGASGSVYEQFF | TGTGCCAGCAGTTACGGCGCTAGCGGGAGTGTCTATGAGCAGTTCTTC
TRBD2 | TRBJ2-2 | NA | TRBV3-1 | CASSQGWRGTNTGELFF | TGTGCCAGCAGCCAGGGTTGGCGGGGGACGAACACCGGGGAGCTGTTTTTT
TRBD1 | TRBJ2-5 | NA | TRBV15 | CATSSRDRGPTQYF | TGTGCCACCAGCAGCCGGGACAGGGGGCCGACCCAGTACTTC
NA | TRBJ2-7 | few | TRBV29-1 | CSVEGVARSREQYF | TGCAGCGTTGAAGGAGTTGCTCGTTCGCGGGAGCAGTACTTC
NA | TRBJ2-5 | NA | TRBV9 | CASSAGWEETQYF | TGTGCCAGCAGCGCAGGGTGGGAAGAGACCCAGTACTTC
TRBD1 | TRBJ2-1 | few | TRBV20-1 | CSANRGLFDNEQFF | TGCAGTGCTAACAGGGGATTGTTTGACAATGAGCAGTTCTTC
NA | TRBJ1-2 | many | TRBV28 | CASSHNYGYTF | TGTGCCAGCAGCCATAACTATGGCTACACCTTC
NA | TRBJ2-1 | few | TRBV29-1 | CSVEGRGYNEQFF | TGCAGCGTTGAGGGCAGGGGCTACAATGAGCAGTTCTTC
TRBD2 | TRBJ2-1 | few | TRBV12-3/TRBV12-4 | CASRPSGEGYNEQFF | TGTGCCAGCAGGCCCTCGGGGGAGGGGTACAATGAGCAGTTCTTC
TRBD1 | TRBJ1-3 | NA | TRBV6-1 | CASSPTGVGNTIYF | TGTGCCAGCAGCCCCACAGGGGTCGGAAACACCATATATTTT
TRBD2 | TRBJ2-3 | few | TRBV29-1 | CSVSTRLAGGDTQYF | TGCAGCGTCTCAACCCGACTAGCGGGGGGAGATACGCAGTATTTT
TRBD1 | TRBJ2-7 | NA | TRBV20-1 | CSAPSYRGIHEQYF | TGCAGTGCTCCCTCTTACAGGGGTATCCACGAGCAGTACTTC
NA | TRBJ2-5 | few | TRBV24-1 | CATSDPQDTKETQYF | TGTGCCACCAGTGATCCCCAGGACACCAAAGAGACCCAGTACTTC
NA | TRBJ2-1 | NA | TRBV5-1 | CASSFRLDRRDEQFF | TGCGCCAGCAGCTTCCGACTAGATCGTCGGGATGAGCAGTTCTTC
NA | TRBJ2-7 | many | TRBV20-1 | CSADEDSSYEQYF | TGCAGTGCTGATGAGGACAGCTCCTACGAGCAGTACTTC
TRBD2 | TRBJ2-1 | many | TRBV10-3 | CAISESGGFYNEQFF | TGTGCCATCAGTGAGTCCGGGGGGTTCTACAATGAGCAGTTCTTC
TRBD2 | TRBJ2-1 | NA | TRBV6-1 | CASSRRGAGSVSNEQFF | TGTGCCAGCAGTCGACGAGGAGCGGGATCTGTCTCCAATGAGCAGTTCTTC
NA | TRBJ1-5 | NA | TRBV2 | CASSEDGGPWGQPQHF | TGTGCCAGCAGTGAAGATGGGGGCCCGTGGGGTCAGCCCCAGCATTTT
NA | TRBJ2-3 | few | TRBV5-1 | CASSFNPADTQYF | TGCGCCAGCAGCTTCAACCCCGCAGATACGCAGTATTTT
NA | TRBJ1-3 | NA | TRBV6-5 | CASSSGRPTGNTIYF | TGTGCCAGCAGTTCGGGTCGGCCGACTGGAAACACCATATATTTT
NA | TRBJ2-7 | NA | TRBV20-1 | CSARDSPFPYEQYF | TGCAGTGCTAGAGATTCCCCATTCCCCTACGAGCAGTACTTC
TRBD1 | TRBJ1-1 | few | TRBV3-1 | CASSPGRTGGEAFF | TGTGCCAGCAGCCCAGGCCGGACAGGGGGTGAAGCTTTCTTT
TRBD1 | TRBJ2-1 | NA | TRBV12-3/TRBV12-4 | CASSLGRTGGTGYHNEQFF | TGTGCCAGCAGTTTAGGTCGTACAGGCGGGACAGGGTACCACAATGAGCAGTTCTTC
TRBD1 | TRBJ1-6 | NA | TRBV20-1 | CSARERQGGNSPLHF | TGCAGTGCTAGAGAAAGACAGGGTGGTAATTCACCCCTCCACTTT
NA | TRBJ1-5 | NA | TRBV20-1 | CSASGGDDQPQHF | TGCAGTGCAAGTGGAGGGGATGATCAGCCCCAGCATTTT
TRBD2 | TRBJ2-6 | few | TRBV5-4 | CASSLELAGAGANVLTF | TGTGCCAGCAGCTTAGAATTAGCGGGAGCTGGGGCCAACGTCCTGACTTTC
NA | TRBJ2-5 | many | TRBV12-3/TRBV12-4 | CASSKPGPQETQYF | TGTGCCAGCAGCAAACCGGGGCCTCAAGAGACCCAGTACTTC
TRBD2 | TRBJ2-3 | many | TRBV20-1 | CSARGTSGSSNTQYF | TGCAGTGCTAGAGGGACTAGCGGGAGCTCGAATACGCAGTATTTT
TRBD2 | TRBJ2-1 | few | TRBV7-2 | CASSLTRLAGGVDEQFF | TGTGCCAGCAGCTTAACCCGACTAGCGGGAGGGGTCGATGAGCAGTTCTTC
NA | TRBJ2-7 | few | TRBV9 | CASSVGQDPYEQYF | TGTGCCAGCAGCGTAGGGCAGGACCCCTACGAGCAGTACTTC
NA | TRBJ1-6 | few | TRBV15 | CATSRSENSPLHF | TGTGCCACCAGCAGATCCGAGAATTCACCCCTCCACTTT
TRBD1 | TRBJ2-1 | many | TRBV7-6 | CASSLKAGTANYNEQFF | TGTGCCAGCAGCTTAAAAGCCGGGACAGCTAACTACAATGAGCAGTTCTTC
TRBD2 | TRBJ2-5 | few | TRBV20-1 | CSAEERGGWWGRTQYF | TGCAGTGCCGAAGAGCGGGGCGGGTGGTGGGGGAGAACCCAGTACTTC
TRBD2 | TRBJ2-7 | few | TRBV6-2/TRBV6-3 | CASSYSRGSYREQYF | TGTGCCAGCAGTTACTCGCGGGGGTCCTACCGCGAGCAGTACTTC
TRBD1 | TRBJ2-7 | few | TRBV7-2 | CASSFLGTADYEQYF | TGTGCCAGCAGCTTCCTCGGGACAGCAGACTACGAGCAGTACTTC
NA | TRBJ2-2 | few | TRBV6-1 | CASSEFWQVRAGELFF | TGTGCCAGCAGTGAATTTTGGCAGGTTCGCGCCGGGGAGCTGTTTTTT
TRBD1 | TRBJ2-5 | few | TRBV6-1 | CASSGGTGGKMTQYF | TGTGCCAGCAGTGGAGGGACAGGGGGGAAGATGACCCAGTACTTC
TRBD1 | TRBJ2-1 | NA | TRBV20-1 | CSARATGFSYNEQFF | TGCAGTGCTAGGGCGACAGGGTTCTCCTACAATGAGCAGTTCTTC
TRBD2 | TRBJ2-3 | NA | TRBV7-8 | CASSLARLAGTDTQYF | TGTGCCAGCAGCTTAGCACGACTAGCGGGTACAGATACGCAGTATTTT
TRBD2 | TRBJ2-1 | few | TRBV7-9 | CASSLEGLVGGNEQFF | TGTGCCAGCAGCCTAGAGGGACTAGTAGGAGGCAATGAGCAGTTCTTC
TRBD1 | TRBJ1-1 | few | TRBV4-1 | CASSQTPPPTGGALNTEAFF | TGCGCCAGCAGCCAAACTCCCCCCCCGACAGGGGGCGCATTGAACACTGAAGCTTTCTTT
NA | TRBJ2-1 | NA | TRBV7-8 | CASSQGMGNEQFF | TGTGCCAGCAGCCAAGGGATGGGTAATGAGCAGTTCTTC